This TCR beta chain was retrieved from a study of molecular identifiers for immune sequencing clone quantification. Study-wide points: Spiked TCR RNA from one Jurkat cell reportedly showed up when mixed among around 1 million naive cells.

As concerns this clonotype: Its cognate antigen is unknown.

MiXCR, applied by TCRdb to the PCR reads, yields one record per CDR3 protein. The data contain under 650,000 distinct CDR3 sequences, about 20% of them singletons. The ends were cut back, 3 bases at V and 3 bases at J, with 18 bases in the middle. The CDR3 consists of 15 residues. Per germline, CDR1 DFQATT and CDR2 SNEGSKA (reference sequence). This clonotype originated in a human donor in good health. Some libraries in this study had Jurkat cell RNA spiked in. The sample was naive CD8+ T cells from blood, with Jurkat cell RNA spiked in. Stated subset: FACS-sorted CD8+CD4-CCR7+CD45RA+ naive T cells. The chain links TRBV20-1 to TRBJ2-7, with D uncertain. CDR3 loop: CSASLTGSGDYEQYF. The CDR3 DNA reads TGCAGTGCTAGTCTGACTGGGTCAGGAGACTACGAGCAGTACTTC.